Below, 6 T cell receptor beta chains from the same sample are listed, as sequenced in a study of blood T cell repertoires in COVID-19. The data were produced by immunoSEQ multiplex PCR, yet TCRdb's version contains in-frame clones alone and is incomplete. The data contain about 66,000 clones, more than 70% of them singletons. Sequenced: peripheral blood. These receptor sequences come from an older woman with acute or convalescent COVID-19.

The chain combines TRBV28 with TRBJ1-1; D ambiguous. Trimming removed 2 bases at V and 1 base at J, with 8 bases between. The CDR3 has 14 amino acids. The germline V gene has CDR1 MDHEN and CDR2 SYDVKM. The CDR3 sequence is CASSLLSSNTEAFF. The CDR3 bases are TGTGCCAGCAGTTTACTTTCCTCGAACACTGAAGCTTTCTTT.

V gene TRBV28 combines with J gene TRBJ1-5; D ambiguous. From germline, CDR1 is MDHEN and CDR2 SYDVKM. The length of the CDR3 is 14 residues. With 6 bases removed from V and 5 bases from J, the gap between germline ends came to 14 bases. The CDR3 is CASSSIGPYQPQHF. In DNA form, the CDR3 reads TGTGCCAGCAGCTCCATTGGGCCGTATCAGCCCCAGCATTTT.

As for this clone: The junction does not match germline at one end; this may be a read error. The V and J genes are TRBV11-2 and TRBJ2-3, with D hard to call. Per germline, CDR1 SGHAT and CDR2 FQNNGV. This CDR3 comprises 12 residues. This chain's CDR3 is CASSVSTNTQYF. The CDR3 nucleotides read TGTGCCAGCAGCGTATCCACAAATACGCAGTATTTT.

V gene TRBV30 combines with J gene TRBJ1-6; perhaps TRBD1 as D (6 bases). The CDR3 runs to 15 residues. V lost 3 bases, J lost 8 bases, and 17 bases lay in between. Germline values: CDR1 GTSNPN, CDR2 SVGIG (reference sequence). DNA of the CDR3: TGTGCCTGGAGGCTCACACAGGGTTGGCATTCACCCCTCCACTTT. Translation: CAWRLTQGWHSPLHF.

The chain links TRBV4-2 to TRBJ1-4; 9 bases align to TRBD1. The CDR3 contains 20 residues. J was trimmed by 0 bases and V by 4 bases; bases with no gene match: 15. The germline CDR1 and CDR2 sequences are LGHNA and YNFKEQ. CDR3 loop: CASSLTGPGTGLATNEKLFF. The CDR3 DNA reads TGTGCCAGCAGCCTCACCGGTCCCGGGACAGGGTTAGCAACTAATGAAAAACTGTTTTTT.

CDR3 sequence (DNA): TGCGCCAGCAGCTTAGACAGGGTTGGAAACACCATATATTTT. Its translation: CASSLDRVGNTIYF. This chain joins TRBV5-1 and TRBJ1-3; 7 bases fit TRBD1. The CDR3 runs to 14 residues. Trimming at V came to 2 bases and at J to 3 bases, leaving 2 bases not matched to a gene. Germline CDR1 SGHRS, CDR2 YFSETQ.